The rows below give T cell receptor beta chains drawn from one sample of a study of blood T cell repertoires in COVID-19. Clones were sequenced by immunoSEQ multiplex PCR, and TCRdb holds only the in-frame ones, with some missing. The repertoire holds 250,000 or so clones, 88% seen once, with 3% to 4% in the top ten. Sequenced: PBMCs or T cells enriched from blood (not recorded which). The receptors shown here come from a woman in her twenties or thirties who had been exposed to COVID-19. The CDR3 runs from the conserved cysteine through the conserved F or W. Fields, in order: J gene, V gene, D gene, clone size, CDR3 DNA, CDR3 protein. A D gene is named only where the DNA matches it firmly. Some rows have no size entry. The others give once, few or many, or a class for an expanded clone.

j_call: TRBJ2-7; v_call: TRBV30; d_call: TRBD1; clone_size: .; cdr3_nt: TGTGCCTGGGTAACCAACCCCCTGATACAGGCAGGGGGACAGCAGTACTTC; cdr3_aa: CAWVTNPLIQAGGQQYF
j_call: TRBJ1-1; v_call: TRBV28; d_call: .; clone_size: once; cdr3_nt: TGTGCCAGCAGTTCCCGAGACAGGTTTGTGGGGAACACTGAAGCTTTCTTT; cdr3_aa: CASSSRDRFVGNTEAFF
j_call: TRBJ2-7; v_call: TRBV5-1; d_call: TRBD2; clone_size: .; cdr3_nt: TGCGCCAGCAGCTCGGCCCCTAGCGGTTCCAGCTCCTACGAGCAGTACTTC; cdr3_aa: CASSSAPSGSSSYEQYF
j_call: TRBJ2-5; v_call: TRBV29-1; d_call: .; clone_size: .; cdr3_nt: TGCAGCGTAAGGGGTCTGCAGACCCAGTACTTC; cdr3_aa: CSVRGLQTQYF
j_call: TRBJ2-1; v_call: TRBV7-3; d_call: TRBD1; clone_size: .; cdr3_nt: TGTGCCAGCAGTCAATTTACAGGGGGCGTAAGAAATGAGCAGTTCTTC; cdr3_aa: CASSQFTGGVRNEQFF
j_call: TRBJ1-4; v_call: TRBV3-1/TRBV3-2; d_call: TRBD1; clone_size: .; cdr3_nt: TGTGCCAGCAGCCAAGATCCGGCCAGGGGGTCTTGGTTTTTT; cdr3_aa: CASSQDPARGSWFF
j_call: TRBJ1-2; v_call: TRBV15; d_call: TRBD1; clone_size: .; cdr3_nt: TGTGCCACCAGCAGATCCGAGGGACAGGGGGGTTGGGCCTACACCTTC; cdr3_aa: CATSRSEGQGGWAYTF
j_call: TRBJ1-2; v_call: TRBV10-3; d_call: .; clone_size: .; cdr3_nt: TGTGCCATCAGTTCTAGAGACGGGTCCTTCTATGGCTACACCTTC; cdr3_aa: CAISSRDGSFYGYTF
j_call: TRBJ2-1; v_call: TRBV28; d_call: .; clone_size: few; cdr3_nt: TGTGCCAGCAGTTTGACAGCTACTCATCGACCCGTCCACTACAATGAGCAGTTCTTC; cdr3_aa: CASSLTATHRPVHYNEQFF
j_call: TRBJ1-1; v_call: TRBV7-9; d_call: .; clone_size: .; cdr3_nt: TGTGCCAGCAGCTCCAGGGAACAACAGGGTTACACTGAAGCTTTCTTT; cdr3_aa: CASSSREQQGYTEAFF
j_call: TRBJ2-1; v_call: TRBV5-4; d_call: .; clone_size: .; cdr3_nt: TGTGCCACGTCCCTTTTCGGGAACTACAATGAGCAGTTCTTC; cdr3_aa: CATSLFGNYNEQFF
j_call: TRBJ2-7; v_call: TRBV9; d_call: TRBD2; clone_size: once; cdr3_nt: TGTGCCAGCAGCGTAGCTGACGGGAGGGCCAACGAGCAGTACTTC; cdr3_aa: CASSVADGRANEQYF
j_call: TRBJ1-2; v_call: TRBV16; d_call: .; clone_size: once; cdr3_nt: TGTGCCAGCAGCCAATTCCAGGGAAACTATGGCTACACCTTC; cdr3_aa: CASSQFQGNYGYTF
j_call: TRBJ2-6; v_call: TRBV6-5; d_call: .; clone_size: .; cdr3_nt: TGTGCCAGCAGTTACTCATCTGTCTCTGGGGCCAACGTCCTGACTTTC; cdr3_aa: CASSYSSVSGANVLTF
j_call: TRBJ2-4; v_call: TRBV6-5; d_call: .; clone_size: .; cdr3_nt: TGTGCCAGCAGTTACTCTGCAGGGTTCGGAAACATTCAGTACTTC; cdr3_aa: CASSYSAGFGNIQYF
j_call: TRBJ2-2; v_call: TRBV7-6; d_call: .; clone_size: .; cdr3_nt: TGTGCCAGCAGGGCCCGGGGAATAGGCACCGGGGAGCTGTTTTTT; cdr3_aa: CASRARGIGTGELFF
j_call: TRBJ1-4; v_call: TRBV7-6; d_call: .; clone_size: .; cdr3_nt: TGTGCCAGCAGCTTAGAGTCGGCAACTAATGAAAAACTGTTTTTT; cdr3_aa: CASSLESATNEKLFF
j_call: TRBJ1-5; v_call: TRBV19; d_call: TRBD1; clone_size: few; cdr3_nt: TGTGCCAGTAGTATACCGGGACAGGGGGTCGGCAATCAGCCCCAGCATTTT; cdr3_aa: CASSIPGQGVGNQPQHF
j_call: TRBJ1-1; v_call: TRBV19; d_call: TRBD1; clone_size: .; cdr3_nt: TGTGCCAGTACCGTACTCCAGGGACAGGGAGACACTGAAGCTTTCTTT; cdr3_aa: CASTVLQGQGDTEAFF
j_call: TRBJ2-2; v_call: TRBV10-3; d_call: TRBD2; clone_size: .; cdr3_nt: TGTGCCATCAGCGAAGCGGGAGGACCGAACACCGGGGAGCTGTTTTTT; cdr3_aa: CAISEAGGPNTGELFF
j_call: TRBJ2-5; v_call: TRBV5-4; d_call: .; clone_size: .; cdr3_nt: TGTGCCAGCAGCCCGGAGACAGGCTCCCAAGAGACCCAGTACTTC; cdr3_aa: CASSPETGSQETQYF
j_call: TRBJ2-1; v_call: TRBV19; d_call: TRBD2; clone_size: .; cdr3_nt: TGTGCCAGTAGTATAAGCTCCGGGACTAAGGAGAATGAGCAGTTCTTC; cdr3_aa: CASSISSGTKENEQFF
j_call: TRBJ1-1; v_call: TRBV6-5; d_call: .; clone_size: .; cdr3_nt: TGTGCCAGCGGGCGGTGGGGGGGCGGTGAAGCTTTCTTT; cdr3_aa: CASGRWGGGEAFF
j_call: TRBJ1-2; v_call: TRBV5-1; d_call: .; clone_size: .; cdr3_nt: TGCGCCAGCAGCCCAGGGGTCGGGGAAGGATACACCTTC; cdr3_aa: CASSPGVGEGYTF
j_call: TRBJ2-1; v_call: TRBV14; d_call: TRBD1; clone_size: .; cdr3_nt: TGTGCCAGCAGCCACATTCAGGGGGCCACCAATGAGCAGTTCTTC; cdr3_aa: CASSHIQGATNEQFF
j_call: TRBJ1-1; v_call: TRBV7-9; d_call: .; clone_size: .; cdr3_nt: TGTGCCAGCAGCTACAGCCGCTCTGAAGCTTTCTTT; cdr3_aa: CASSYSRSEAFF
j_call: TRBJ2-5; v_call: TRBV7-9; d_call: .; clone_size: .; cdr3_nt: TGTGCCAGCAGCCAGTGGAAGCGGGAAGAGACCCAGTACTTC; cdr3_aa: CASSQWKREETQYF
j_call: TRBJ2-1; v_call: TRBV4-1; d_call: .; clone_size: .; cdr3_nt: TGCGCCAGCAGCCACCCAGGGGATAGCTCCTACAATGAGCAGTTCTTC; cdr3_aa: CASSHPGDSSYNEQFF
j_call: TRBJ2-3; v_call: TRBV6-4; d_call: TRBD2; clone_size: .; cdr3_nt: TGTGCCAGCAGTGAACTAGCGGGAGTCCCGAGCACAGATACGCAGTATTTT; cdr3_aa: CASSELAGVPSTDTQYF
j_call: TRBJ1-2; v_call: TRBV30; d_call: .; clone_size: .; cdr3_nt: TGTGCCTGGTGGCAGGGTGGCTACACCTTC; cdr3_aa: CAWWQGGYTF
j_call: TRBJ2-1; v_call: TRBV6-5; d_call: .; clone_size: .; cdr3_nt: TGTGCCAGCAGTCGCGACAATGAGCAGTTCTTC; cdr3_aa: CASSRDNEQFF
j_call: TRBJ1-2; v_call: TRBV6-5; d_call: .; clone_size: .; cdr3_nt: TGTGCCAGCAGTTACCGGGGAGTGAGGGGCTACACCTTC; cdr3_aa: CASSYRGVRGYTF
j_call: TRBJ2-1; v_call: TRBV30; d_call: .; clone_size: .; cdr3_nt: TGTGCCTGGAGGGGCAGCTCCTACAATGAGCAGTTCTTC; cdr3_aa: CAWRGSSYNEQFF
j_call: TRBJ2-1; v_call: TRBV18; d_call: .; clone_size: .; cdr3_nt: TGTGCCAGCTCACCGGGGGCCCCATACAATGAGCAGTTCTTC; cdr3_aa: CASSPGAPYNEQFF
j_call: TRBJ1-1; v_call: TRBV21-1; d_call: .; clone_size: once; cdr3_nt: TGTGCCAGCAGCCGGCCAGGGGCGATGAACACTGAAGCTTTCTTT; cdr3_aa: CASSRPGAMNTEAFF
j_call: TRBJ1-5; v_call: TRBV6-1; d_call: TRBD1; clone_size: .; cdr3_nt: TGTGCCAGCAGTGAAGTGACAGGGGAGGGAATTCGCAATCAGCCCCAGCATTTT; cdr3_aa: CASSEVTGEGIRNQPQHF
j_call: TRBJ2-4; v_call: TRBV4-1; d_call: .; clone_size: .; cdr3_nt: TGCGCCAGCAGTCACTTTCTAGCCAAAAACATTCAGTACTTC; cdr3_aa: CASSHFLAKNIQYF
j_call: TRBJ2-5; v_call: TRBV5-1; d_call: TRBD2; clone_size: .; cdr3_nt: TGCGCCAGCAGCGAATCCGGGAGGGCGGAGACCCAGTACTTC; cdr3_aa: CASSESGRAETQYF
j_call: TRBJ2-1; v_call: TRBV5-1; d_call: .; clone_size: .; cdr3_nt: TGCGCCAGCAGCCCAGAAACCCGAATAGGGGGTGAGCAGTTCTTC; cdr3_aa: CASSPETRIGGEQFF
j_call: TRBJ2-3; v_call: TRBV2; d_call: .; clone_size: .; cdr3_nt: TGTGCCAGCAGTGGTCGGCGGACAGATACGCAGTATTTT; cdr3_aa: CASSGRRTDTQYF
j_call: TRBJ2-7; v_call: TRBV5-4; d_call: .; clone_size: .; cdr3_nt: TGTGCCAGCAGCGCAATTTCAGGGTCCTACGAGCAGTACTTC; cdr3_aa: CASSAISGSYEQYF
j_call: TRBJ1-1; v_call: TRBV25-1; d_call: .; clone_size: .; cdr3_nt: TGTGCCAGCAGACCACAGGGCGCGGACACTGAAGCTTTCTTT; cdr3_aa: CASRPQGADTEAFF
j_call: TRBJ1-1; v_call: TRBV3-1/TRBV3-2; d_call: TRBD1; clone_size: .; cdr3_nt: TGTGCCAGCAGCCCTACTGGACAGGGAAGTCACACTGAAGCTTTCTTT; cdr3_aa: CASSPTGQGSHTEAFF
j_call: TRBJ2-7; v_call: TRBV4-1; d_call: .; clone_size: .; cdr3_nt: TGCGCCAGCAGCCTCAGGCCGCGGGGGGACAGCTCCTACGAGCAGTACTTC; cdr3_aa: CASSLRPRGDSSYEQYF
j_call: TRBJ2-7; v_call: TRBV30; d_call: .; clone_size: once; cdr3_nt: TGTGCCTGGATCGCCCCCCCCCACAGCATCGACCTCCTACACTACGAGCAGTACTTC; cdr3_aa: CAWIAPPHSIDLLHYEQYF
j_call: TRBJ1-4; v_call: TRBV5-1; d_call: .; clone_size: .; cdr3_nt: TGCGCCAGCAGCTTGGGACAGCCCAATGAAAAACTGTTTTTT; cdr3_aa: CASSLGQPNEKLFF
j_call: TRBJ2-7; v_call: TRBV4-1; d_call: .; clone_size: .; cdr3_nt: TGCGCCAGCAGCCCCCAAGGCACAGGGTTCTACGAGCAGTACTTC; cdr3_aa: CASSPQGTGFYEQYF
j_call: TRBJ2-7; v_call: TRBV4-2; d_call: .; clone_size: once; cdr3_nt: TGTGCCAGCAGCCCCGGGGGGCTCCGGGACGGGTCCTACGAGCAGTACTTC; cdr3_aa: CASSPGGLRDGSYEQYF
j_call: TRBJ1-2; v_call: TRBV27; d_call: .; clone_size: .; cdr3_nt: TGTGCCAGCAGTTTCGGCGGGAAGATGGGCTACACCTTC; cdr3_aa: CASSFGGKMGYTF